This T cell receptor (beta chain) was observed in a study of T-cell reconstitution after alpha-beta-depleted transplantation in children. Germline trimming cut 4 bases from V and 3 bases from J; bases unmatched to any gene: 2. This CDR3 contains 14 residues. For TCRbeta, the library was prepared with unique molecular identifiers. Each CDR3 protein is one row after TCRdb ran MiXCR on the PCR reads. The sample gives roughly 590,000 distinct CDR3 sequences, over 15% of which show up once; over 0.95% is in the top ten. The clonotype was recovered from a human donor who donated a stem cell graft to a child with acute myeloid leukemia. The input for sequencing was PBMCs from the stem cell graft donor, taken from the stem cell graft. V is TRBV12-3 or TRBV12-4 and J is TRBJ2-2; 7 bases line up with TRBD1. CDR3 coding DNA: TGTGCCAGCAGTTGGGACAGTTACACCGGGGAGCTGTTTTTT. It translates to CASSWDSYTGELFF.